This T cell receptor (beta chain) was obtained from a study of beta chain features in type 1 diabetes listed by TCRdb under 2018. Notes on the research overall: No differences in mean age, gender distribution, total cell number or subset yield were found between patients and healthy donors. A total of about 100 million sorted cells were examined across all samples, and RNA yield correlated strongly with the number of cells per subset. In the study, TCRB repertoires of sorted circulating CD4+ T cell subsets from recently diagnosed type 1 diabetes patients were compared with those of matched healthy donors. Naive and central memory subsets were obtained from all 30 or so donors, but regulatory and stem cell-like memory subsets were isolated from only 8 patients and roughly eight healthy donors.

General conclusions and limits of the study: Shorter templates might be favored by PCR, yet because patient and control samples were amplified and corrected together, any such skew would affect both groups equally. Naive, central memory and regulatory TCRB repertoires appeared more similar among patients than among healthy donors. Fewer insertions and more nucleotide deletions at VDJ recombination sites were observed in patients with type 1 diabetes, implying thymic rearrangement abnormalities. Sequencing cDNA rather than genomic DNA could over-represent highly expressing activated cells, although activation and CD3 levels did not differ between groups. Because small numbers of individuals were included in the HLA sub-analyses, any influence of HLA type on TCRB rearrangement was left unresolved. In all four CD4+ subsets, TCRB CDR3 length was moderately but significantly shorter in type 1 diabetes patients.

The cysteine opens and the phenylalanine closes a CDR3 of 15 amino acids. The retained sequence is limited to the CDR3, 45 bases, with the frame set at the first base. V loses 5 bases of germline sequence and J loses 5 bases, and the interval between the two ends is 19 bases. The germline V gene sets CDR1 to MDHEN and CDR2 to SYDVKM. All of the isolated RNA was reverse transcribed with the High Capacity cDNA Reverse Transcription Kit, so expressed TCRB transcripts were sequenced. Deep immunoSEQ sequencing was applied to naive, central memory and regulatory T cell samples, giving an average of about 3.4 million total reads per sample. Sorted cells were lysed in RLT buffer, and RNA was extracted using DNase-treated RNeasy Micro or Mini kits according to cell number. Each cell subset was processed separately to prevent cross-contamination, with patient and healthy donor samples processed together. The immunoSEQ multiplex PCR was used to amplify TCRB sequences from cDNA, generating 87-bp fragments that spanned the CDR3 region. Sequencing of the amplicons was done on the Illumina HiSeq platform. The original methods were these. Synthetic template baselines were used to correct PCR bias computationally, reads within Hamming distance 2 were collapsed together, and singletons that could not be merged were discarded. Reads were aligned against IMGT so that V, D and J genes, CDR3 length and insertions or deletions at six rearrangement sites could be assigned. Within each subset, clonotype counts were normalized to the number of sorted cells before true diversity and Gini coefficients were calculated with the tcR R package. The overlap coefficient, calculated on TCRB nucleotide sequences, was used to measure repertoire sharing. Out-of-frame TCRB sequences from naive cells were analyzed to stand in for the pre-selection repertoire. The immuneACCESS repertoire file appears here via TCRdb, limited to in-frame rearrangements. These files lack a portion of the clones; in checked studies, under half of the deficit traces to unresolved V genes, and the cause of the others is not known. V and J calls and clone size follow that table, whereas D and trimming were derived from the DNA. Across this sample there are about 360,000 clones, with around an eighth seen only once. Of the sample, about 0.018% falls within the top ten clones.

The table lists this clone with a few counts. What this receptor recognizes is not known. Within one base of it there is no much larger clone, and no base qualities were kept. From each donor, a single peripheral blood sample of approximately 0.11 L on average was drawn into heparinised tubes. Using a panel that included CD45RO, CCR7, CD25, CD127, CD95 and CD27, naive, central memory, regulatory and stem cell-like memory CD4+ T cells were sorted on a BD FACSAria II. All sorted populations exceeded 98% purity. Right away, PBMCs were isolated by Lymphoprep density gradient centrifugation and were stained directly, with no culture step. To minimize batch effects, samples were stained and sorted in pairs, one healthy donor with one patient per experiment.

This TCR was recovered from a man between 18 and 29 years old in good health. The sequenced sample was naive CD4+ T cells from blood. This specimen's cell subset or site label, interpreted: true naive CD4+ T cells. The rearrangement joined TRBV28 to TRBJ2-7; TRBD1 could be the D gene, as 7 bases match. The CDR3 protein: CASSNHNQGGDEQYF. The sequenced DNA: TGTGCCAGCAGTAACCATAACCAGGGGGGAGACGAGCAGTACTTC.